Each of the 24 T cell receptor beta chains below was sequenced from the same sample in a study of OX40 agonist ivuxolimab in advanced cancers. The method was immunoSEQ multiplex PCR; TCRdb's version includes in-frame clones alone and lacks a portion of them. The data show about 47,000 clones, around 80% seen once. Sequencing was performed on CD4+ or CD8+ T cells sorted from blood, taken in a trial of the OX40 agonist ivuxolimab. The receptors here all came from an adult with an advanced solid tumor such as melanoma, head and neck, liver or kidney cancer.

The gene calls are TRBV7-3 and TRBJ2-3; possible D gene TRBD1, 6 bases. The CDR3 runs 18 residues. Trimming cost V 5 bases and J 4 bases, with 25 bases left between them. Germline lookup yields CDR1 SGHTA and CDR2 FQGTGA. CDR3 nucleotides: TGTGCCAGCAGCCCCTATGGGGTCCGAGACAGGTCTGCAGATACGCAGTATTTT. This encodes CASSPYGVRDRSADTQYF. Full variable domain (outside the CDR3, taken from reference TRBV7-3 and TRBJ2-3): GAGVSQTPSNKVTEKGKYVELRCDPISGHTALYWYRQSLGQGPEFLIYFQGTGAADDSGLPNDRFFAVRPEGSVSTLKIQRTERGDSAVYLCASSPYGVRDRSADTQYFGPGTRLTVL.

The chain recombines TRBV14 with TRBJ2-2, with 9 bases lining up with TRBD1. In germline, CDR1 is SGHDN, CDR2 FVKESK. This CDR3 has 15 residues. V dropped 4 bases and J dropped 6; count of bases not matched to a gene: 6. CDR3 nucleotides: TGTGCCAGCAGCCTCCTGAGACAGGGGGCCGGGGAGCTGTTTTTT. Residues: CASSLLRQGAGELFF. The complete variable domain, with remaining parts taken from reference TRBV14 and TRBJ2-2, reads EAGVTQFPSHSVIEKGQTVTLRCDPISGHDNLYWYRRVMGKEIKFLLHFVKESKQDESGMPNNRFLAERTGGTYSTLKVQPAELEDSGVYFCASSLLRQGAGELFFGEGSRLTVL.

The chain recombines TRBV19 with TRBJ2-1; D is uncertain. The length of the CDR3 is 16 residues. The germline V gene has CDR1 LNHDA and CDR2 SQIVND (reference sequence). V lost 9 bases and J 4 bases, leaving 22 bases between the germline ends. The CDR3 nucleotides read TGTGCCAGCAGAAAAAAACAAGGGTTTGCTTACAATGAGCAGTTCTTC. Amino acid sequence: CASRKKQGFAYNEQFF.

V is TRBV5-1 and J is TRBJ2-2; D gene ambiguous. The CDR3 is 14 residues long. V was shortened by 4 bases and J by 1 base, with 8 bases between the two germline ends. The germline gives CDR1 SGHRS, CDR2 YFSETQ. Here the CDR3 DNA reads TGCGCCAGCAGCCCCTATCAGAACACCGGGGAGCTGTTTTTT. It yields the protein CASSPYQNTGELFF. Full variable domain (remainder filled in from reference TRBV5-1 and TRBJ2-2): KAGVTQTPRYLIKTRGQQVTLSCSPISGHRSVSWYQQTPGQGLQFLFEYFSETQRNKGNFPGRFSGRQFSNSRSEMNVSTLELGDSALYLCASSPYQNTGELFFGEGSRLTVL.

The chain carries TRBV19 and TRBJ2-1; 9 nucleotides line up with TRBD1. CDR1 is LNHDA and CDR2 is SQIVND in the germline V gene (reference sequence). The V gene end was trimmed by 3 bases and the J gene end by 16 bases; junction bases not matched to a gene: 4. The CDR3 is made up of 11 amino acids. Written as DNA, the CDR3 is TGTGCCAGTAGTATCGCGGACAGGGGTTTCTTC. This translates into CASSIADRGFF.

This clone was picked up one time. The chain combines TRBV11-2 with TRBJ2-5, with D possibly matching TRBD1 (5 bases). Trimming left V 3 bases short and J 2 bases short, with 10 bases between. The germline CDR1 and CDR2 sequences are SGHAT and FQNNGV. This CDR3 contains 14 residues. The CDR3 DNA sequence: TGTGCCAGCAGCTTGAGACAGCGACAAGAGACCCAGTACTTC. This gives the protein CASSLRQRQETQYF.

The genes are TRBV5-1 and TRBJ2-7; 9 nucleotides align to TRBD1. This CDR3 spans 14 amino acids. With 2 bases clipped from V and 5 bases from J, the junction kept 5 bases outside the gene matches. Germline-derived CDR1 and CDR2 are SGHRS and YFSETQ. In DNA, the CDR3 is TGCGCCAGCAGCTTCGAACAGGGGGCAGACGAGCAGTACTTC. Protein: CASSFEQGADEQYF.

The V call is TRBV7-8, the J call TRBJ2-5; no definite D call. This CDR3 has 14 amino acids. V gave up 1 base and J gave up 3 bases, with 9 bases separating them. Germline CDR1 reads SGHVS; CDR2 reads FQNEAQ. CDR3 coding DNA: TGTGCCAGCAGCTTAGTCGCCGGAGAAGAGACCCAGTACTTC. Its protein product is CASSLVAGEETQYF. The complete variable domain, with remaining parts taken from reference TRBV7-8 and TRBJ2-5, reads GAGVSQSPRYKVAKRGQDVALRCDPISGHVSLFWYQQALGQGPEFLTYFQNEAQLDKSGLPSDRFFAERPEGSVSTLKIQRTQQEDSAVYLCASSLVAGEETQYFGPGTRLLVL.

The V gene is TRBV9, the J gene TRBJ2-2; D is undetermined. The CDR3 sequence is 15 residues long. Germline V gene sequence: CDR1 SGDLS, CDR2 YYNGEE. With 0 bases removed from V and 0 bases from J, the gap between germline ends came to 6 bases. The CDR3 is CASSVGRPNTGELFF. DNA of the CDR3: TGTGCCAGCAGCGTAGGACGTCCGAACACCGGGGAGCTGTTTTTT.

The gene calls are TRBV5-1 and TRBJ2-1, with a weak D call TRBD1 (6 bases). V lost 5 bases and J lost 1, with 13 bases in between. CDR3 size: 15 residues. Germline loops: CDR1 SGHRS, CDR2 YFSETQ. CDR3 coding DNA: TGCGCCAGCAGGCAAACACAGGGTTCCTACAATGAGCAGTTCTTC. Translated, it gives CASRQTQGSYNEQFF.

The rearrangement links TRBV5-4 to TRBJ2-5; 10 bases map to TRBD2. Per the germline V gene, CDR1 is SGHNT and CDR2 is YYREEE (reference sequence). This CDR3 comprises 15 residues. V was pared by 3 bases and J by 5 bases, with 7 bases of the junction left unmatched. DNA of the CDR3: TGTGCCAGCAGCTACGGGACTAGCGCCCGGGAGACCCAGTACTTC. Amino acid sequence: CASSYGTSARETQYF.

The chain employs TRBV27 and TRBJ2-7; a possible D gene is TRBD1 (5 bases). Germline V lookup: CDR1 MNHEY, CDR2 SMNVEV (reference sequence). Trimming removed 3 bases from V and 3 bases from J, with 12 bases in between. The length of the CDR3 is 14 residues. CDR3 nucleotide sequence: TGTGCCAGCAGTTTGAGCAGGGTCTTCTACGAGCAGTACTTC. Amino acid sequence: CASSLSRVFYEQYF.

The chain joins TRBV20-1 to TRBJ2-1, with a tentative D call TRBD1 (5 bases). The ends were cut back, 7 bases at V and 10 bases at J, with 11 bases in the middle. CDR3 size: 10 residues. CDR1 DFQATT and CDR2 SNEGSKA come from the germline V gene (reference sequence). The DNA for the CDR3 is TGCAGTGGATTCCAGGGAGAGCAGTTCTTC. Its protein product is CSGFQGEQFF.

This clone has a handful of counts. Other DNA sequences from this sample encode an identical CDR3 as well. The chain is built from TRBV29-1 and TRBJ2-2, with 7 nucleotides matching TRBD2. The V gene end was trimmed by 7 bases and the J gene end by 7 bases; junction bases not matched to a gene: 9. The CDR3 totals 13 residues. CDR1 SQVTM and CDR2 ANQGSEA come from the germline V gene. DNA for the CDR3: TGCAGCGCCAAGGGAGGGGAAGGCGGGGAGCTGTTTTTT. Encoded protein: CSAKGGEGGELFF.

J is TRBJ2-1 and V is TRBV5-6; D call uncertain. Looked up from germline, CDR1 is SGHDT and CDR2 is YYEEEE. The ends were cut back, 1 base at V and 9 bases at J, with 8 bases in the middle. The CDR3 sequence is 12 residues long. This CDR3 is CASSLFRSEQFF. The CDR3 bases are TGTGCCAGCAGCTTGTTCAGGTCTGAGCAGTTCTTC.

The V call is TRBV7-2, the J call TRBJ2-1; D unclear. The germline V gene has CDR1 SGHTA and CDR2 FQGNSA. The V end was cut by 1 base, the J end by 6 bases, with 10 bases between. The CDR3 extends over 14 amino acids. For the CDR3, the DNA is TGTGCCAGCAGCTTAGTACGCGTTAGCAATGAGCAGTTCTTC. Translating it yields CASSLVRVSNEQFF.

The chain recombines TRBV28 with TRBJ2-2; D gene ambiguous. Germline V gene data show CDR1 as MDHEN and CDR2 as SYDVKM. This CDR3 has 16 amino acids. Trimming shortened V by 8 bases and J by 4 bases, and 20 bases separated the two germline ends. The CDR3 sequence: CASAPSLVSGTGELFF. CDR3 bases: TGTGCCAGCGCCCCTTCCCTAGTGTCGGGCACCGGGGAGCTGTTTTTT.

The genes are TRBV19 and TRBJ2-7, with TRBD2 matching over 11 bases. This CDR3 is built from 13 residues. Germline CDR1 reads LNHDA; CDR2 reads SQIVND (reference sequence). V was pared by 10 bases and J by 5 bases, with 7 bases of the junction left unmatched. The CDR3 DNA sequence: TGTGCCACCGGTAGCGGGAGGGGTGACGAGCAGTACTTC. The encoded protein is CATGSGRGDEQYF.

V and J are TRBV5-1 and TRBJ2-7, with 9 bases matching TRBD1. There are 16 residues in the CDR3. With 4 bases clipped from V and 0 bases from J, the junction kept 8 bases outside the gene matches. The germline gives CDR1 SGHRS, CDR2 YFSETQ. CDR3 DNA sequence: TGCGCCAGCAGCCCAGGACAGGGGCTCCTCTCCTACGAGCAGTACTTC. Protein: CASSPGQGLLSYEQYF.

V is TRBV4-2 and J is TRBJ1-2; no definite D call. This CDR3 region has 15 residues. V was clipped by 1 base and J by 3 bases, with 12 bases between them. Germline loops: CDR1 LGHNA, CDR2 YNFKEQ. The CDR3 sequence is CASSQGRSGDYGYTF. CDR3 nucleotides: TGTGCCAGCAGCCAAGGACGGAGTGGGGACTATGGCTACACCTTC.

The chain is built from TRBV19 and TRBJ1-6; the match to TRBD1 covers 7 bases. This CDR3 is built from 14 residues. The V gene end was trimmed by 4 bases and the J gene end by 6 bases; junction bases not matched to a gene: 3. Germline loops: CDR1 LNHDA, CDR2 SQIVND (reference sequence). The DNA of the CDR3 is TGTGCCAGTAGTACGACAGGGATTAATTCACCCCTCCACTTT. Its protein product is CASSTTGINSPLHF.

The chain is built from TRBV7-6 and TRBJ2-7; 7 nucleotides align to TRBD1. The junction had 7 bases not matched to a gene; V was cut back by 1 base and J by 4 bases. From germline, CDR1 is SGHVS and CDR2 FNYEAQ. The CDR3 covers 15 residues. CDR3 in amino acids: CASSLGTGEGYEQYF. CDR3 nucleotide sequence: TGTGCCAGCAGCTTAGGTACAGGGGAAGGGTACGAGCAGTACTTC.

J is TRBJ2-1 and V is TRBV11-2; D might be TRBD2 (6 bases). The CDR3 contains 15 residues. V was shortened by 0 bases and J by 0 bases, with 6 bases between the two germline ends. Germline values: CDR1 SGHAT, CDR2 FQNNGV. CDR3 nucleotide sequence: TGTGCCAGCAGCTTAGAGCGGGGCTCCTACAATGAGCAGTTCTTC. Encoded protein: CASSLERGSYNEQFF.

As concerns this clone: Sequence at one end of the junction differs from germline and may be a read error. The rearrangement uses TRBV27 and TRBJ2-2; 7 nucleotides match TRBD2. This CDR3 has 15 residues. The germline CDR1 and CDR2 sequences are MNHEY and SMNVEV (reference sequence). DNA of the CDR3: TGTGCCAGCAGTTCTGGGACTACGAAGACCGGGGAGCTGTTTTTT. It is translated as CASSSGTTKTGELFF.